This T cell receptor beta chain was identified during a study of human thymus T cells. From resections taken during corrective heart surgery, the thymus tissue was obtained. Germline lookup yields CDR1 SNHLY and CDR2 FYNNEI. CDR3 size: 21 residues. Germline trimming cut 6 bases from V and 6 bases from J; bases unmatched to any gene: 27. The protocol was immunoSEQ multiplex PCR, while the TCRdb copy is restricted to in-frame clones and leaves out a portion. The sample has fewer than 90,000 clones, 90% to 97% seen once. This sequence originates from a boy less than two years old with a congenital heart defect but otherwise immunologically healthy. The specimen was thymus tissue. The rearrangement uses TRBV2 and TRBJ1-1; 11 bases agree with TRBD1. Here the CDR3 DNA reads TGTGCCAGCAGAGCAAAGAAGAGGGGGTCGTGGGACAGGGGGTTCCTCCCTGAAGCTTTCTTT. Translation gives CASRAKKRGSWDRGFLPEAFF. Based on the CDR3 plus reference TRBV2 and TRBJ1-1, the full variable domain is EPEVTQTPSHQVTQMGQEVILRCVPISNHLYFYWYRQILGQKVEFLVSFYNNEISEKSEIFDDQFSVERPDGSNFTLKIRSTKLEDSAMYFCASRAKKRGSWDRGFLPEAFFGQGTRLTVV.